This T cell receptor (beta chain) originates from a study of cytomegalovirus exposure and HLA in healthy donors. Germline assignment: CDR1 SGHNT and CDR2 YYREEE (reference sequence). The V segment lost 7 bases and the J segment 0 bases; nucleotides outside the gene matches: 9. The CDR3 totals 15 residues. Primers for the PCR totalled 60 Vbeta and 13 Jbeta. Generated by immunoSEQ multiplex PCR, the TCRdb table keeps only in-frame clones and is missing some. Of 85,000 to 100,000 clones listed, more than 65% were seen once; the top ten hold roughly 8.3%. The clonotype comes from a human donor in good health. The chain employs TRBV5-4 and TRBJ2-7; TRBD1 matches 8 bases. Input material: PBMCs. The CDR3 region is CASSPRQGSSYEQYF. As DNA, the CDR3 is TGTGCCAGCTCCCCCCGACAGGGGAGCTCCTACGAGCAGTACTTC.